This T cell receptor beta chain was recorded in a study of beta chain features in type 1 diabetes (dated by TCRdb to the late 2010s). Notes on the research overall: Mean age, gender distribution, total cell number and subset yield were not different between patients and healthy donors. Across all samples, approximately 98,000,000 sorted cells were examined, and cell number per subset correlated strongly with RNA yield. The study compared TCRB repertoires of sorted circulating CD4+ T cell subsets between recently diagnosed type 1 diabetes patients and matched healthy donors. Regulatory and stem cell-like memory subsets were obtained from only 8 patients and roughly eight healthy donors, while naive and central memory subsets were obtained from all 28 donors. Summary of the overall study and its limitations: HLA sub-analyses involved small numbers of individuals, so any influence of HLA type on TCRB rearrangement remained unresolved. Naive, central memory and regulatory TCRB repertoires appeared to be more alike among patients than among healthy donors. Sequencing cDNA rather than genomic DNA could over-represent highly expressing activated cells, although activation and CD3 levels did not differ between groups. Shorter templates might have been favored by PCR, but patient and control samples were amplified and corrected together, so both groups would have been affected equally by any skew. A moderate but significant shortening of TCRB CDR3 length was observed in type 1 diabetes patients in all four CD4+ subsets. Fewer insertions and more nucleotide deletions at VDJ recombination sites were observed in patients with type 1 diabetes, implying thymic rearrangement abnormalities.

Each donor gave one peripheral blood draw, approximately 110 mL on average, collected into heparinised tubes. Naive, central memory, regulatory and stem cell-like memory CD4+ T cells were sorted on a BD FACSAria II using a panel including CD45RO, CCR7, CD25, CD127, CD95 and CD27. Purity was above 98% for every sorted population. PBMCs were isolated right away by Lymphoprep density gradient centrifugation and were stained directly, without culture. So that batch effects would be minimized, each experiment stained and sorted samples in pairs, pairing one healthy donor with one patient. The entire isolated RNA was reverse transcribed using the High Capacity cDNA Reverse Transcription Kit, and thus expressed TCRB transcripts were sequenced. Naive, central memory and regulatory T cell samples underwent deep immunoSEQ sequencing, averaging around 4 million total reads per sample. After sorted cells were lysed in RLT buffer, RNA was extracted with DNase-treated RNeasy Micro or Mini kits, with the choice depending on cell number. To prevent cross-contamination, every cell subset was processed on its own, while patient and healthy donor samples were processed together. The immunoSEQ multiplex PCR was used to amplify TCRB sequences from cDNA, yielding 87-bp fragments that span the CDR3 region. Amplicons were sequenced on the Illumina HiSeq platform. Turning to the authors' computational methods: PCR bias was corrected computationally using synthetic template baselines, and reads within Hamming distance 2 were collapsed, with unmergeable singletons discarded. Reads were aligned against IMGT so that V, D and J genes, CDR3 length and insertions or deletions at six rearrangement sites could be assigned. Within each subset, clonotype counts were normalized to sorted cell number, and only after that were true diversity and Gini coefficients computed with the tcR R package. Repertoire sharing was quantified using the overlap coefficient calculated on TCRB nucleotide sequences. Out-of-frame TCRB sequences from naive cells were analyzed as a proxy for the pre-selection repertoire. TCRdb holds this immuneACCESS table with in-frame rearrangements only. Some clones are missing; in checked studies, unresolved V genes explain under half, and the rest has no known cause. Clone size and the V and J calls come from that table; the DNA yielded D and trimming. The sample table records about 360,000 clones; roughly 13% of these occur just once. The top ten clones comprise 0.017% of the sample.

Remarks on this clone: Its antigen remains undetermined. No per-base quality is available; no much larger clone lies one base away.

This clonotype was obtained from a man younger than 35 in good health. Sequencing used naive CD4+ T cells from blood. Sample cell subset or site, as interpreted from the label and publication: true naive CD4+ T cells.

The sequenced DNA is TGTGCCTGGATCAAGACAGGGGGAGGAACCGGGGAGCTGTTTTTT. This is translated as CAWIKTGGGTGELFF. In this chain, TRBV30 is recombined with TRBJ2-2; TRBD1 aligns with 9 central bases. Trimmed from V: 4 bases; trimmed from J: 5 bases; junction bases lacking a gene match: 8. CDR1 and CDR2 are read off the germline V gene (reference sequence) as GTSNPN and SVGIG. Measured from the cysteine to the phenylalanine, the CDR3 is 15 residues long. Only the CDR3 part of the read is kept: 45 bases, read in frame from the first base.